This T cell receptor beta chain was captured by sequencing in a study of blood T cell repertoires in COVID-19. Study details: Samples taken during acute and convalescent COVID-19 were collected in the United States, Italy and Spain. In each case, the material was cDNA or gDNA derived from T cells, B-cell-depleted T cells, or PBMCs.

As handled by the study authors: Amplification with reference gene primers provided the estimates of nucleated cell counts. Repertoires were generated with immunoSEQ multiplex PCR, while TCRdb's copy carries only in-frame clones and drops some. D and trimming were read from the DNA, whereas the V and J calls and clone size are those reported in that table. The sample yields tens of thousands of clones, around four fifths seen once. Trimming cost V 1 base and J 4 bases, with 18 bases left between them. Germline values: CDR1 MNHNS, CDR2 SASEGT. The CDR3 loop spans 17 amino acids. What was sequenced was peripheral blood. The chain is built from TRBV6-1 and TRBJ2-3, with D tentatively TRBD1 (5 bases). The sequence was collected from a man between 65 and 85 years old with acute or convalescent COVID-19. CDR3 sequence (DNA): TGTGCCAGCAGTGAAGAGGTTCTCCAGTGGGGCGCAGATACGCAGTATTTT. Amino acid sequence: CASSEEVLQWGADTQYF.